What follows are 4 T cell receptor beta chains derived from one specimen sequenced in a study of shared clonotypes between healthy human individuals (dated by TCRdb to 2019 to 2021). The library was obtained by the immunoSEQ multiplex PCR assay. In its TCRdb copy, this immuneACCESS table keeps in-frame sequences only and misses some clones. Where compared with another copy, unresolved V genes explain less than half of these, and the others have no known cause. A total of 2 million to 2.5 million clones appear in this sample, under 95% of them only once. Approximately 0.39% of the sample is in the top ten clones. Sequenced input: naive CD4+ T cells from PBMCs. The cell subset or site label of this sample denotes: CD45RA+ positively selected. The receptor set was obtained from a man between 18 and 35 years old in good health. Some clones in this sample may be carry-over from other donors' samples.

This sequence joins TRBV7-9 and TRBJ2-5, with D unresolved. Deletions cut 0 bases from V and 9 bases from J, with 8 bases between. Germline CDR1 and CDR2: SEHNR and FQNEAQ (reference sequence). The CDR3 has 12 amino acids. CDR3: CASSLAERAQYF. CDR3 coding DNA: TGTGCCAGCAGCTTAGCGGAAAGGGCCCAGTACTTC.

The J gene is TRBJ1-6, the V gene TRBV30, with no clear D. This CDR3 is 12 amino acids long. The germline V gene encodes CDR1 GTSNPN and CDR2 SVGIG (reference sequence). Trimming took 5 bases from V and 7 from J, leaving 9 bases between them. CDR3 nucleotides: TGTGCCTGGGGACGGTTAAATTCACCCCTCCACTTT. This encodes CAWGRLNSPLHF.

This clone was recorded only once. Sequence at one end of the junction differs from germline and may be a read error. The CDR3 region has the DNA TGCGCCAGCAGCATATTGGGGACAGGTGGAGACACCATATATTTT. As protein: CASSILGTGGDTIYF. V gene TRBV5-1 combines with J gene TRBJ1-3; 8 bases agree with TRBD1. This CDR3 has 15 amino acids. In germline, CDR1 is SGHRS, CDR2 YFSETQ.

The V gene is TRBV7-2, the J gene TRBJ1-4; 9 positions match TRBD1. This CDR3 region has 13 residues. With 5 bases clipped from V and 12 bases from J, the junction kept 7 bases outside the gene matches. The V gene's germline CDR1 is SGHTA and CDR2 FQGNSA. The CDR3 DNA sequence: TGTGCCAGCAGCACACTTCGACAGGGGGAACTGTTTTTT. Amino acids: CASSTLRQGELFF. The complete variable domain, with remaining parts taken from reference TRBV7-2 and TRBJ1-4, reads GAGVSQSPSNKVTEKGKDVELRCDPISGHTALYWYRQSLGQGLEFLIYFQGNSAPDKSGLPSDRFSAERTGGSVSTLTIQRTQQEDSAVYLCASSTLRQGELFFGSGTQLSVL.